Listed here are 5 T cell receptor beta chains from one sample, sequenced in a study of cytomegalovirus exposure and HLA in healthy donors (dated 2017 in TCRdb). Library construction relied on the immunoSEQ multiplex PCR assay. A mixture of 60 forward primers for TCR Vbeta segments and 13 reverse primers for TCR Jbeta segments was used in the multiplex PCR. The table was pulled from immuneACCESS by TCRdb, which kept in-frame rearrangements only. Such tables lose some clones; where checked, under half of the loss comes from unresolved V genes, and the rest has no known cause. The sample table lists 120,000 or so clones, over 70% of them with a count of one. The top ten clonotypes cover around 3.3% of the sample. Source material: PBMCs. The receptor set was obtained from a woman between 45 and 65 years old in good health and CMV-seronegative.

The chain joins TRBV6-5 to TRBJ2-7; D call uncertain. There are 13 residues in the CDR3. Trimming shortened V by 5 bases and J by 0 bases, and 8 bases separated the two germline ends. From germline, CDR1 is MNHEY and CDR2 SVGAGI. The DNA for the CDR3 is TGTGCCAGCAGTCCGGGTCCCTCCTACGAGCAGTACTTC. This translates into CASSPGPSYEQYF.

Points on this clone: Mismatch with germline at one junction end may stem from a read error. The chain links TRBV7-9 to TRBJ2-1; no clear D. The CDR3 loop spans 13 amino acids. Germline lookup yields CDR1 SEHNR and CDR2 FQNEAQ (reference sequence). DNA for the CDR3: TGTTCCAGCAGCCCCCTTGCCTACAATGAGCAGTTCTTC. It yields the protein CSSSPLAYNEQFF. Variable domain in full (rest from reference TRBV7-9 and TRBJ2-1): DTGVSQNPRHKITKRGQNVTFRCDPISEHNRLYWYRQTLGQGPEFLTYFQNEAQLEKSRLLSDRFSAERPKGSFSTLEIQRTEQGDSAMYLCSSSPLAYNEQFFGPGTRLTVL.

The CDR3 sequence is CASSAPGLAGFNEQFF. The CDR3 nucleotides are TGTGCCAGCTCAGCTCCGGGACTAGCGGGATTCAATGAGCAGTTCTTC. The chain links TRBV18 to TRBJ2-1, with 13 nucleotides matching TRBD2. CDR3 length equals 16 residues. Per germline, CDR1 KGHSH and CDR2 LQKENI. V gave up 5 bases and J gave up 6 bases; unmatched junction bases: 7.

This clone was counted only a few times. The V gene is TRBV4-2, the J gene TRBJ2-7; possible D gene TRBD1, 6 bases. Trimming removed 4 bases at V and 3 bases at J, with 16 bases between. The germline CDR1 and CDR2 sequences are LGHNA and YNFKEQ. This CDR3 is 15 amino acids long. The chain's CDR3 is CASSPGTGTFYEQYF. As DNA, the CDR3 is TGTGCCAGCAGCCCCGGAACAGGGACGTTCTACGAGCAGTACTTC.

V gene TRBV28 combines with J gene TRBJ2-1; 8 nucleotides line up with TRBD2. Germline V gene lookup returns CDR1 MDHEN and CDR2 SYDVKM. The ends lost 5 bases at V and 7 bases at J; junction bases unmatched: 10. CDR3 size: 15 residues. CDR3 residues: CASSRLRGARNEQFF. The CDR3 DNA sequence: TGTGCCAGCAGTAGGTTGCGGGGGGCACGGAATGAGCAGTTCTTC.